This T cell receptor (beta chain) appears in the sequencing data of a study of blood T cell repertoires in COVID-19. For the study at large: Italy, Spain and the United States were the sources of the convalescent and acute COVID-19 samples. T cells, B-cell-depleted T cells, or PBMCs supplied cDNA or gDNA.

The germline V gene has CDR1 MNHEY and CDR2 SVGAGI. CDR3 length: 15 residues. The V end was cut by 0 bases, the J end by 4 bases, with 12 bases between. The table came from immunoSEQ multiplex PCR; TCRdb's copy has only in-frame clones and leaves some out. The sample consists of around 70,000 clones, over 75% of them appearing once. The sample taken for sequencing was peripheral blood. This chain uses TRBV6-5 with TRBJ1-1; no reliable D call. This receptor was obtained from a woman aged 18 to 35 with acute or convalescent COVID-19. CDR3 in amino acids: CASSYSSSGFTEAFF. The CDR3, as DNA: TGTGCCAGCAGTTACTCGAGTTCGGGGTTCACTGAAGCTTTCTTT.